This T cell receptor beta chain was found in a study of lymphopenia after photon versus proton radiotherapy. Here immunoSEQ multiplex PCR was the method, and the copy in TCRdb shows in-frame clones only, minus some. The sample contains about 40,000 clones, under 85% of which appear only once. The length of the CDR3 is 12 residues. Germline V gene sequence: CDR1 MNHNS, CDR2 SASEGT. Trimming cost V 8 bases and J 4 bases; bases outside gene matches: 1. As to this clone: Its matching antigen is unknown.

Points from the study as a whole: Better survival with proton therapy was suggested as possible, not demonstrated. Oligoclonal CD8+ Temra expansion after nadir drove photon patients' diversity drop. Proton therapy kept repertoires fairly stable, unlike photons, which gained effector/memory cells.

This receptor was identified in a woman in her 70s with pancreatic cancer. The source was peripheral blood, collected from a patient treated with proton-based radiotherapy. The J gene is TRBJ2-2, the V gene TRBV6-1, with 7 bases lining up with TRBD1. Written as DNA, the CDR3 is TGTGCCAGCGACAGGGTCACCGGGGAGCTGTTTTTT. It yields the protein CASDRVTGELFF.